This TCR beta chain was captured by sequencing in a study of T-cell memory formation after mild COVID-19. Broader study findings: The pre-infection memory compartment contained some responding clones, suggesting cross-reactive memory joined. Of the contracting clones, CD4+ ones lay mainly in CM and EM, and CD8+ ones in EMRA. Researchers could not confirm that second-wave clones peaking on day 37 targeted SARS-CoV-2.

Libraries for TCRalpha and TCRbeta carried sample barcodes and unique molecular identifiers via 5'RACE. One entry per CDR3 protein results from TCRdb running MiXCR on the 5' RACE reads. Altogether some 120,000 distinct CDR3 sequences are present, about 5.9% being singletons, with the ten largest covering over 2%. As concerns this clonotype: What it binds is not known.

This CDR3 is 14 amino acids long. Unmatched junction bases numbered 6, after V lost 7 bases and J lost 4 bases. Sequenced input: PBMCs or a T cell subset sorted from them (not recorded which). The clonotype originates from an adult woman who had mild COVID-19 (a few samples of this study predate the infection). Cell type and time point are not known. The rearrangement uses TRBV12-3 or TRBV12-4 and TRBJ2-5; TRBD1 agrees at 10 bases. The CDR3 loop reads CASTWDRGTETQYF. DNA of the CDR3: TGTGCCAGCACCTGGGACAGGGGAACAGAGACCCAGTACTTC.